These 22 T cell receptor beta chains were sequenced from one sample in a study of T cell responses to AZD1222 COVID-19 vaccine. Method: immunoSEQ multiplex PCR; TCRdb's copy keeps in-frame clones and lacks some. The table lists under 200,000 clones, approximately 90% of them singletons. This sample comprised peripheral blood, obtained on day 0 of AZD1222 vaccination. These receptors all come from an adult in good health.

The genes are TRBV5-1 and TRBJ2-5; maybe TRBD1 (5 bases). CDR3 size: 18 residues. Germline lookup yields CDR1 SGHRS and CDR2 YFSETQ. V gave up 4 bases and J gave up 2 bases, with 24 bases separating them. The CDR3 here is CASSLSFVGANIQETQYF. CDR3 sequence (DNA): TGCGCCAGCAGCCTTTCGTTCGTAGGGGCAAACATACAAGAGACCCAGTACTTC.

The rearrangement uses TRBV15 and TRBJ1-1; D uncertain. Trimming pared 5 bases from V and 11 bases from J, leaving 18 bases between. This CDR3 comprises 13 residues. Germline CDR1 is LNHNV and CDR2 is YYDKDF (reference sequence). The CDR3 nucleotides are TGTGCCACCAGCCGAGCCTCTTTCGTGGGGGCTTTCTTT. Translation: CATSRASFVGAFF. The full variable domain, with the rest looked up from reference TRBV15 and TRBJ1-1, is DAMVIQNPRYQVTQFGKPVTLSCSQTLNHNVMYWYQQKSSQAPKLLFHYYDKDFNNEADTPDNFQSRRPNTSFCFLDIRSPGLGDTAMYLCATSRASFVGAFFGQGTRLTVV.

The rearrangement joins TRBV3-1 (or the pseudogene TRBV3-2) to TRBJ1-2, with a possible D match to TRBD1 (6 bases). Trimming stripped 6 bases from V and 2 bases from J, with 13 bases between. CDR1 is LGHDT, CDR2 YNNKEL, per germline (reference sequence). The CDR3 contains 14 residues. The DNA for the CDR3 is TGTGCCAGCAGACAACTCGGACAGAACTATGGCTACACCTTC. It is translated as CASRQLGQNYGYTF.

The chain links TRBV9 to TRBJ1-5; possibly TRBD1 for D (6 bases). Between the trimmed V and J ends, which lost 0 bases and 2 bases, there was a span of 9 bases. This CDR3 region has 15 residues. The germline V gene has CDR1 SGDLS and CDR2 YYNGEE. CDR3 DNA: TGTGCCAGCAGCGTAGAGGCAGGGGGCAATCAGCCCCAGCATTTT. Amino acids: CASSVEAGGNQPQHF.

The chain has TRBV7-8 and TRBJ2-1; 7 positions match TRBD2. The CDR3 length is 11 residues. Per the germline V gene, CDR1 is SGHVS and CDR2 is FQNEAQ. Unmatched junction bases numbered 5, after V lost 11 bases and J lost 7 bases. CDR3 nucleotides: TGTGCCGGGTCTAGCGGAAATGAGCAGTTCTTC. This sequence encodes CAGSSGNEQFF.

This rearrangement joins TRBV19 to TRBJ1-4; D is uncertain. The CDR3 runs to 15 residues. Germline V gene data show CDR1 as LNHDA and CDR2 as SQIVND (reference sequence). V was clipped by 6 bases and J by 5 bases, with 16 bases between them. For the CDR3, the DNA is TGTGCCAGTAGCCCGGGGAAGGCGGCGAATGAAAAACTGTTTTTT. This gives the protein CASSPGKAANEKLFF.

This clone was observed once. V and J are TRBV6-1 and TRBJ2-3; 14 bases fit TRBD2. V lost 3 bases, J lost 2 bases, and 4 bases stayed unmatched. Germline V gene sequence: CDR1 MNHNS, CDR2 SASEGT. The CDR3 totals 17 residues. The CDR3 reads CASSETSGRAFTDTQYF. DNA for the CDR3: TGTGCCAGCAGTGAGACTAGCGGGAGGGCCTTCACAGATACGCAGTATTTT.

In nucleotides, the CDR3 is TGTGCCAGCAGTTTAGTACTAGCGGGGGCCGATACGCAGTATTTT. Protein: CASSLVLAGADTQYF. The chain carries TRBV28 and TRBJ2-3, with 11 bases matching TRBD2. V trimming: 2 bases; J trimming: 6 bases; junction bases outside the gene matches: 4. There are 15 residues in the CDR3. CDR1 and CDR2 (germline): MDHEN, SYDVKM.

The rearrangement uses TRBV5-1 and TRBJ2-7; the match to TRBD2 covers 14 bases. Germline CDR1 SGHRS, CDR2 YFSETQ. The CDR3 runs to 17 residues. The J segment lost 6 bases and the V segment lost 2 bases, leaving 10 bases of the junction unmatched. In DNA, the CDR3 is TGCGCCAGCAGCTTCGACGGACTAGCGGGAGGTAGGGGCGAGCAGTACTTC. Residues: CASSFDGLAGGRGEQYF.

This chain links TRBV11-3 with TRBJ2-7, with 9 bases identical to TRBD1. This CDR3 comprises 17 residues. Germline values: CDR1 SGHNT, CDR2 YENEEA. V gave up 1 base and J gave up 0 bases; unmatched junction bases: 7. DNA of the CDR3: TGTGCCAGCAGCTTAGGGACCGGGACAGGGTACTCCTACGAGCAGTACTTC. It is translated as CASSLGTGTGYSYEQYF.

DNA of the CDR3: TGTGCCAGCGACAGGGCGAGCTCCTATAATTCACCCCTCCACTTT. Its protein is CASDRASSYNSPLHF. The V gene is TRBV2, the J gene TRBJ1-6, with 7 bases fitting TRBD1. The CDR3 consists of 15 residues. The trim removed 8 bases at V and 0 bases at J, leaving 4 bases unmatched. Germline V gene sequence: CDR1 SNHLY, CDR2 FYNNEI.

V is TRBV19 and J is TRBJ2-1; 8 bases are a match to TRBD1. Looked up from germline, CDR1 is LNHDA and CDR2 is SQIVND (reference sequence). The CDR3 consists of 13 residues. With V trimmed by 3 bases and J by 9 bases, 4 bases remained unmatched. CDR3 residues: CASSITGGGEQFF. Written as DNA, the CDR3 is TGTGCCAGTAGTATTACAGGGGGTGGTGAGCAGTTCTTC. The entire variable domain, with the rest obtained from reference TRBV19 and TRBJ2-1, is as follows: DGGITQSPKYLFRKEGQNVTLSCEQNLNHDAMYWYRQDPGQGLRLIYYSQIVNDFQKGDIAEGYSVSREKKESFPLTVTSAQKNPTAFYLCASSITGGGEQFFGPGTRLTVL.

The V call is TRBV5-1, the J call TRBJ2-7; D not certain. The germline CDR1 and CDR2 sequences are SGHRS and YFSETQ. Trimming stripped 0 bases from V and 0 bases from J, with 13 bases between. This CDR3 region has 16 residues. Here the CDR3 reads CASSLDPAASSYEQYF. As DNA, the CDR3 is TGCGCCAGCAGCTTGGACCCTGCGGCAAGCTCCTACGAGCAGTACTTC.

The chain employs TRBV29-1 and TRBJ2-1; D assignment may be TRBD1 or TRBD2 (5 bases each). The CDR3 is made up of 13 amino acids. Germline lookup yields CDR1 SQVTM and CDR2 ANQGSEA. Trimming cost V 6 bases and J 5 bases, with 14 bases left between them. CDR3 in DNA: TGCAGCGTCCGCCTGGGACGGGACAATGAGCAGTTCTTC. Translating gives CSVRLGRDNEQFF.

The V gene is TRBV11-3, the J gene TRBJ2-1, with D perhaps matching TRBD1 (5 bases). V was shortened by 4 bases and J by 6 bases, with 13 bases between the two germline ends. CDR1 and CDR2 from the germline V gene are SGHNT and YENEEA. This CDR3 has 14 amino acids. In nucleotides, the CDR3 is TGTGCCAGCAGCTCTTATGGGGCCTCCAATGAGCAGTTCTTC. It encodes CASSSYGASNEQFF.

The chain uses TRBV9 and TRBJ2-1; tentative D call: TRBD1 (5 bases). The germline V and J ends were trimmed by 0 bases and 0 bases, with 7 bases remaining between them. This CDR3 spans 15 amino acids. Looked up from germline, CDR1 is SGDLS and CDR2 is YYNGEE. This CDR3 is CASSVADSSYNEQFF. The CDR3 coding sequence is TGTGCCAGCAGCGTAGCTGACAGCTCCTACAATGAGCAGTTCTTC.

The chain employs TRBV5-1 and TRBJ2-2; a weak D match, TRBD1 (6 bases). This CDR3 is built from 16 residues. The V and J ends lost 6 bases and 0 bases respectively, with 15 bases between them. Looked up from germline, CDR1 is SGHRS and CDR2 is YFSETQ. In nucleotides, the CDR3 is TGCGCCAGCACCACAAGGGGGAGAGCGAACACCGGGGAGCTGTTTTTT. Protein: CASTTRGRANTGELFF.

The chain joins TRBV12-3 or TRBV12-4 to TRBJ1-2, with D maybe TRBD1 (5 bases). The CDR3 has 13 amino acids. The germline V and J ends were trimmed by 3 bases and 7 bases, with 12 bases remaining between them. The CDR3 reads CASSFGGIGGYTF. CDR3 DNA sequence: TGTGCCAGCAGTTTCGGGGGGATTGGTGGCTACACCTTC.

This rearrangement joins TRBV28 to TRBJ2-1; TRBD1 or TRBD2 may be the D gene (6 bases each). Germline values: CDR1 MDHEN, CDR2 SYDVKM. The CDR3 consists of 16 residues. Trimming took 3 bases from V and 3 from J, leaving 15 bases between them. The CDR3, as DNA: TGTGCCAGCAGTTTGGGGGGCCGCGGCCTCTACAATGAGCAGTTCTTC. Its protein product is CASSLGGRGLYNEQFF.

The CDR3 nucleotides read TGTGCCAGCAGCCCGAGGGGGACTAGCATTGAGACCCAGTACTTC. Amino acid sequence: CASSPRGTSIETQYF. The J gene is TRBJ2-5, the V gene TRBV7-9; 9 nucleotides line up with TRBD2. V lost 5 bases, J lost 5 bases, and 9 bases stayed unmatched. Germline lookup yields CDR1 SEHNR and CDR2 FQNEAQ (reference sequence). The CDR3 loop spans 15 amino acids.

The chain combines TRBV3-1 (or the pseudogene TRBV3-2) with TRBJ2-7; 9 nucleotides agree with TRBD2. Per the germline V gene, CDR1 is LGHDT and CDR2 is YNNKEL (reference sequence). CDR3 length equals 19 residues. V lost 3 bases to trimming and J lost 4 bases; unmatched junction nucleotides: 19. CDR3 DNA sequence: TGTGCCAGCAGCCACCCTCGTGGGCGGGAGGGCCCGATCGGATACGAGCAGTACTTC. It codes for CASSHPRGREGPIGYEQYF.

The chain employs TRBV24-1 and TRBJ1-2; a possible D gene is TRBD1 (6 bases). Trimming took 2 bases from V and 6 from J, leaving 9 bases between them. The germline V gene encodes CDR1 KGHDR and CDR2 SFDVKD. The CDR3 extends over 13 amino acids. The CDR3 coding sequence is TGTGCCACCAGTGATTACAGGGAGGATGGCTACACCTTC. Translating it yields CATSDYREDGYTF.